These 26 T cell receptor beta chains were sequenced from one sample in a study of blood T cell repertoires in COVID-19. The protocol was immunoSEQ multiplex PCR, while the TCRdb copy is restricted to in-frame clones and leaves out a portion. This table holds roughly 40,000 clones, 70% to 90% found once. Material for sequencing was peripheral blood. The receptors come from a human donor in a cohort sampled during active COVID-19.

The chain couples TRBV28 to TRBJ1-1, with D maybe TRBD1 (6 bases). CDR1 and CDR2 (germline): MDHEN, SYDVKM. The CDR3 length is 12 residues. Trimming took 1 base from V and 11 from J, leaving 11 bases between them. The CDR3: CASSLSQGYAFF. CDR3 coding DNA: TGTGCCAGCAGTTTATCCCAGGGGTACGCTTTCTTT.

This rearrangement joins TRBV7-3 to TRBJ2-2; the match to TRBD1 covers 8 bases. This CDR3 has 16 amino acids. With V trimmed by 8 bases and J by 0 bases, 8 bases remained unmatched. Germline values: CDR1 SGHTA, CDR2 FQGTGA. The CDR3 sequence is CASQGRGRSNTGELFF. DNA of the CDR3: TGTGCCAGCCAAGGCAGGGGGCGATCGAACACCGGGGAGCTGTTTTTT.

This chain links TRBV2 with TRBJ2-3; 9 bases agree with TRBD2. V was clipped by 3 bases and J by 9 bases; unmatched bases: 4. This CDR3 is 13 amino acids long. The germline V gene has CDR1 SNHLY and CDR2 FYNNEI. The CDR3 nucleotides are TGTGCCAGCAGTGACAGCGGGGGGACAACGCAGTATTTT. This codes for CASSDSGGTTQYF.

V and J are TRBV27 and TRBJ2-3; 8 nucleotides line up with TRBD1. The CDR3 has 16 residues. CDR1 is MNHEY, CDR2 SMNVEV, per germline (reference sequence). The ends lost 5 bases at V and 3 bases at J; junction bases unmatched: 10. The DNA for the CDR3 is TGTGCCAGCAGTGCCTCAGGGGGCGTGGGAACAGATACGCAGTATTTT. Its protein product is CASSASGGVGTDTQYF.

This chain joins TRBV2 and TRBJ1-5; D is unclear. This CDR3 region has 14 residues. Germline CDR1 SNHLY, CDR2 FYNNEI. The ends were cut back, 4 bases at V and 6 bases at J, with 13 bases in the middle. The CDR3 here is CASSGEINSQPQHF. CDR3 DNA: TGTGCCAGCAGTGGGGAGATTAATTCTCAGCCCCAGCATTTT. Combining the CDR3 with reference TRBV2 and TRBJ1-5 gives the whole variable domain EPEVTQTPSHQVTQMGQEVILRCVPISNHLYFYWYRQILGQKVEFLVSFYNNEISEKSEIFDDQFSVERPDGSNFTLKIRSTKLEDSAMYFCASSGEINSQPQHFGDGTRLSIL.

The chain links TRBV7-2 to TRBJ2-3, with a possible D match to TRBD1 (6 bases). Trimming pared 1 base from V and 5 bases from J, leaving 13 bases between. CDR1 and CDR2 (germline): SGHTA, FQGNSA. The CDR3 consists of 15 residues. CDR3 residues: CASSLGQGTLDTQYF. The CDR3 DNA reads TGTGCCAGCAGCTTAGGTCAGGGGACCCTAGATACGCAGTATTTT.

The CDR3 coding sequence is TGCGCCAGCAGCGCCCCCGGGACAGACGTACAAGAGACCCAGTACTTC. Its translation: CASSAPGTDVQETQYF. The V and J genes are TRBV5-1 and TRBJ2-5, with 7 positions matching TRBD1. There are 16 residues in the CDR3. Germline values: CDR1 SGHRS, CDR2 YFSETQ. Losses at the gene ends were 4 bases for V and 2 bases for J; bases not matched to a gene: 11. The full variable domain, in which reference TRBV5-1 and TRBJ2-5 provide the parts outside the CDR3, is KAGVTQTPRYLIKTRGQQVTLSCSPISGHRSVSWYQQTPGQGLQFLFEYFSETQRNKGNFPGRFSGRQFSNSRSEMNVSTLELGDSALYLCASSAPGTDVQETQYFGPGTRLLVL.

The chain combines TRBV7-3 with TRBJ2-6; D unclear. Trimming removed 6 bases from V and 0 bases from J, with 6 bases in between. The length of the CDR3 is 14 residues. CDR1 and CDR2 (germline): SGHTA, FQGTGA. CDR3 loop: CASSHYSGANVLTF. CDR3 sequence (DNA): TGTGCCAGCAGTCACTACTCTGGGGCCAACGTCCTGACTTTC. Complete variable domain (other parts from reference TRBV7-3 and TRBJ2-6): GAGVSQTPSNKVTEKGKYVELRCDPISGHTALYWYRQSLGQGPEFLIYFQGTGAADDSGLPNDRFFAVRPEGSVSTLKIQRTERGDSAVYLCASSHYSGANVLTFGAGSRLTVL.

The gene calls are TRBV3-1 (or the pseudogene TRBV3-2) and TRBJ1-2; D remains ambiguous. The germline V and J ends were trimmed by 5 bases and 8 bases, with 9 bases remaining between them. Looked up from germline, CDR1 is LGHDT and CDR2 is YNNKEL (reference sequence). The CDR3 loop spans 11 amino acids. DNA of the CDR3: TGTGCCAGCAGCTCCCCTAAAGGCTACACCTTC. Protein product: CASSSPKGYTF.

In DNA, the CDR3 is TGTGCCAGCACCCTGGACAGGGAAGTAAATGAAAAACTGTTTTTT. It is translated as CASTLDREVNEKLFF. V usage is TRBV2 and J usage is TRBJ1-4, with 8 bases fitting TRBD1. The germline CDR1 and CDR2 sequences are SNHLY and FYNNEI. The junction had 9 bases not matched to a gene; V was cut back by 7 bases and J by 5 bases. CDR3 length: 15 residues. Combining the CDR3 with reference TRBV2 and TRBJ1-4 gives the whole variable domain EPEVTQTPSHQVTQMGQEVILRCVPISNHLYFYWYRQILGQKVEFLVSFYNNEISEKSEIFDDQFSVERPDGSNFTLKIRSTKLEDSAMYFCASTLDREVNEKLFFGSGTQLSVL.

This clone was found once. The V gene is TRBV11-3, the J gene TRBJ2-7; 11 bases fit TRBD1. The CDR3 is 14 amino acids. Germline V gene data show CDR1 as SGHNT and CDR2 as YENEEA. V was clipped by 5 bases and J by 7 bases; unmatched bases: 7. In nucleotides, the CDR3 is TGTGCCAGCAGCCCGAGGACAGGGGGCGGAGAGCAGTACTTC. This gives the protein CASSPRTGGGEQYF.

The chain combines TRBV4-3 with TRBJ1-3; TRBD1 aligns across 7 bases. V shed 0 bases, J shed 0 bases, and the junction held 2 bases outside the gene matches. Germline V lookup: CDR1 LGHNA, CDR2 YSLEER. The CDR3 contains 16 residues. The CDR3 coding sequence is TGCGCCAGCAGCCAAGATCGACAGGGCTCTGGAAACACCATATATTTT. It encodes CASSQDRQGSGNTIYF.

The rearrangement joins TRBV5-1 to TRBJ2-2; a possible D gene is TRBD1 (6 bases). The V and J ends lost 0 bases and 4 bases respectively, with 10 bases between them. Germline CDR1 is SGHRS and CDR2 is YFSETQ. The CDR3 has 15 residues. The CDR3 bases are TGCGCCAGCAGCTTGGCCGCAGGGGTCACCGGGGAGCTGTTTTTT. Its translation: CASSLAAGVTGELFF.

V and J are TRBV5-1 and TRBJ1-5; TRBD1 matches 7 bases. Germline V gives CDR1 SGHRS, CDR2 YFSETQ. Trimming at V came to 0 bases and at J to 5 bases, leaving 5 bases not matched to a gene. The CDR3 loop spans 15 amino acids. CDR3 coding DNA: TGCGCCAGCAGCTTGGGAGGGGGCGCCTATCAGCCCCAGCATTTT. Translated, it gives CASSLGGGAYQPQHF.

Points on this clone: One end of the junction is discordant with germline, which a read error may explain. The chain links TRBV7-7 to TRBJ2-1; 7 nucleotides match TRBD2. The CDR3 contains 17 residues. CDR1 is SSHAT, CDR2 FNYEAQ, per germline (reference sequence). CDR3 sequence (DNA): TGTGCTAGCAGCCACAACCCGGGGGGTGCCGCGGGCAATGAGCAGTTCTTC. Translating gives CASSHNPGGAAGNEQFF.

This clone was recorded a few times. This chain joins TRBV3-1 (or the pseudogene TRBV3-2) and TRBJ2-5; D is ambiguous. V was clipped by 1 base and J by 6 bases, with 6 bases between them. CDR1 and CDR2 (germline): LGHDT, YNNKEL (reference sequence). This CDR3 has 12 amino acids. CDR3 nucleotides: TGTGCCAGCAGCCAAGTAATTCAGACCCAGTACTTC. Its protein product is CASSQVIQTQYF.

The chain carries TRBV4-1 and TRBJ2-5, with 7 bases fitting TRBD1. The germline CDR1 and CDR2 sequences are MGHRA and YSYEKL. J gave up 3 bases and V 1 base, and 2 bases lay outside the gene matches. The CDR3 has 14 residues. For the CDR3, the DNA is TGCGCCAGCAGCCAAGTAGACAGGGAAGAGACCCAGTACTTC. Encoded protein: CASSQVDREETQYF.

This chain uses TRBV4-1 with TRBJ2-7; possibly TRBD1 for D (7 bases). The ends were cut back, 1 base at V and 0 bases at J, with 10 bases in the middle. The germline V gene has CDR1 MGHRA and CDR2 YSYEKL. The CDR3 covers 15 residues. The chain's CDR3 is CASSQGGDSSYEQYF. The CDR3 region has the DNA TGCGCCAGCAGCCAAGGGGGGGACAGCTCCTACGAGCAGTACTTC.

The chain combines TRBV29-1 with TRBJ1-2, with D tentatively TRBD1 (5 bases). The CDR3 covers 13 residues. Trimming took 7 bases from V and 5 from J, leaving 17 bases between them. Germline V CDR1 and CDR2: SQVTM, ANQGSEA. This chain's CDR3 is CSALDSFGYGYTF. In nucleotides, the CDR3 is TGCAGCGCGCTCGACAGCTTCGGTTATGGCTACACCTTC. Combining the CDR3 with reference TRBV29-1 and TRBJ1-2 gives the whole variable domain SAVISQKPSRDICQRGTSLTIQCQVDSQVTMMFWYRQQPGQSLTLIATANQGSEATYESGFVIDKFPISRPNLTFSTLTVSNMSPEDSSIYLCSALDSFGYGYTFGSGTRLTVV.

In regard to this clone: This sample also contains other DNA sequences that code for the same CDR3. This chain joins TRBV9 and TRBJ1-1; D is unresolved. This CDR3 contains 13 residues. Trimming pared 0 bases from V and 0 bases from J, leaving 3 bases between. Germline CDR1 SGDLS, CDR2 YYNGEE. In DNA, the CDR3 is TGTGCCAGCAGCGTAGCCGTGAACACTGAAGCTTTCTTT. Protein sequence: CASSVAVNTEAFF.

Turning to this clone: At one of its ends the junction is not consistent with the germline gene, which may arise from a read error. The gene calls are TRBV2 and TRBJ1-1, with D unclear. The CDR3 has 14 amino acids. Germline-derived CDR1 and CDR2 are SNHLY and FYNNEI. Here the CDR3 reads CASKTDRTSMEGLF. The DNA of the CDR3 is TGTGCCAGCAAGACCGACCGGACGTCGATGGAGGGTCTCTTT.

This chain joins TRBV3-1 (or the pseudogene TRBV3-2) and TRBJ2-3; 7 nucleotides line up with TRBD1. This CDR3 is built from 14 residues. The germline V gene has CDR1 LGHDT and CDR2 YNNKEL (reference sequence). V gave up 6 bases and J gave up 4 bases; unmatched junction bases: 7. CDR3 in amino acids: CASRSGTAADTQYF. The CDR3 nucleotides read TGTGCCAGCAGGTCCGGGACAGCCGCAGATACGCAGTATTTT.

The CDR3 loop reads CASSLHGPLQGINTEAFF. CDR3 sequence (DNA): TGTGCCAGCAGCTTACACGGGCCTCTACAGGGTATTAACACTGAAGCTTTCTTT. The V gene is TRBV7-3, the J gene TRBJ1-1; tentatively, D is TRBD1 (6 bases). CDR3 length: 18 amino acids. V lost 2 bases and J 2 bases, leaving 21 bases between the germline ends. Germline V CDR1 and CDR2: SGHTA, FQGTGA.

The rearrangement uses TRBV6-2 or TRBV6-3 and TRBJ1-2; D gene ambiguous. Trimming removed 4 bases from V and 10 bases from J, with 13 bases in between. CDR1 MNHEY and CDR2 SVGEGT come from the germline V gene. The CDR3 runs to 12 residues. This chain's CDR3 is CASSSPGLDYTF. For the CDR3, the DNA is TGTGCCAGCAGTTCTCCCGGACTGGACTACACCTTC.

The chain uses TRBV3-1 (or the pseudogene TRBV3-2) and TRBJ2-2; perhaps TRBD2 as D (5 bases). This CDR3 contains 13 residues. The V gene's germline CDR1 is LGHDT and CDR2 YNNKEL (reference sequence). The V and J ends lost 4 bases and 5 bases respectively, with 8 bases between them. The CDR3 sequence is CASSLLETGELFF. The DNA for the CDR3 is TGTGCCAGCAGCCTACTAGAAACCGGGGAGCTGTTTTTT.

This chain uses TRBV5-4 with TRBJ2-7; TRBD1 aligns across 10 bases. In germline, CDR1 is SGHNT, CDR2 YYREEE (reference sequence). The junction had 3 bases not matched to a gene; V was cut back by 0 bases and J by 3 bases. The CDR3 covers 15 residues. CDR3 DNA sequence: TGTGCCAGCAGCTTGGCCTGGACAGGGGGCTACGAGCAGTACTTC. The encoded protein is CASSLAWTGGYEQYF.